This T cell receptor beta chain is from a study of T cell repertoires in cytomegalovirus infection. Study-level information: CMV epitopes in the study were HLA-C-restricted (recently identified) and HLA-B-restricted (well studied). TCR beta signatures that were public indicated CMV infection and matching HLA type. Overall study results and limits: Frequencies of public TCR beta families were cumulated, and this identified carriers of CMV plus the relevant HLA. Ex vivo responses were dominated by HLA-C-restricted CMV-specific TCR beta clonotypes.

TCRdb re-called the reads through MiXCR, storing one row per CDR3 protein. The sample has approximately 910,000 distinct CDR3 sequences, about a third seen once. A remark on this clonotype: Its antigen is not known.

The CDR3 is made up of 14 amino acids. V was clipped by 5 bases and J by 10 bases; unmatched bases: 8. Germline values: CDR1 SGHVS, CDR2 FNYEAQ. The V gene is TRBV7-6, the J gene TRBJ1-6, with 7 bases that match TRBD1. The source of this sequence is a human donor in good health (CMV status not recorded). Some clones in this sample may be carry-over from other donors' samples. This material consisted of cultured CD8+ T cells from PBMCs, taken from culture after CMV antigen stimulation. In nucleotides, the CDR3 is TGTGCCAGCAGCGCTACGACCAGGGGGTCACCCCTCCACTTT. It is translated as CASSATTRGSPLHF.